The sequence of this T cell receptor beta chain was determined in a study of human T cells and chemical hapten exposure. As for the study in general: In the sensitization step, 2% DPC was placed on around 2 cm by around 2 cm of upper inner arm skin. Epicutaneous patch tests delivered 0.01% DPC to the upper back, with evaluation at 6 days.

One entry per CDR3 protein results from TCRdb running MiXCR on the RACE reads. The data show around 120,000 distinct CDR3 sequences, roughly 13% seen once. Time point in this sample: patch test 1, 2 weeks after DPC sensitization. Treatment here: therapeutic diphenylcyclopropenone sensitization with weekly scalp DPC. The TCR was taken from a man aged 18-30 years with alopecia areata. Some clones in this sample may be carry-over from other donors' samples. The sequencing used whole blood, collected in connection with sensitization to the hapten diphenylcyclopropenone (DPC).

The CDR3 protein is CASSYAETQYF. The DNA of the CDR3 is TGTGCCAGCAGTTATGCCGAGACCCAGTACTTC. J is TRBJ2-5 and V is TRBV6-2 or TRBV6-3; D is unresolved. Germline V gives CDR1 MNHEY, CDR2 SVGEGT. The V and J ends lost 3 bases and 5 bases respectively, with 4 bases between them. This CDR3 has 11 amino acids.